The rows below give T cell receptor beta chains drawn from one sample of a study of cytomegalovirus exposure and HLA in healthy donors. The table came from immunoSEQ multiplex PCR; TCRdb's copy has only in-frame clones and leaves some out. The table includes some 160,000 clones, about 84% detected once. The sample consisted of PBMCs. The receptors here all came from a man aged 45-60 years in good health and CMV-seropositive. CDR3s include the opening cysteine and the closing phenylalanine or tryptophan. Each record gives: clone size, CDR3 length, D gene, J gene, V gene, CDR3 DNA, CDR3 protein. The D gene is left open where the match is weak. Only part of the rows carry a size: once, few, many, or a class if the clone is expanded.

.,14,.,TRBJ1-3,TRBV7-9,TGTGCCAGCAGCTTCCGTAGCTCTGGAAACACCATATATTTT,CASSFRSSGNTIYF
.,16,.,TRBJ1-5,TRBV28,TGTGCCAGCAGTGCGGTCGTACTCTATAGCAATCAGCCCCAGCATTTT,CASSAVVLYSNQPQHF
.,15,TRBD1,TRBJ2-1,TRBV5-6,TGTGCCAGCAGCTTCAGAGTAGGACAGGGCAATGAGCAGTTCTTC,CASSFRVGQGNEQFF
many,15,.,TRBJ1-6,TRBV5-5,TGTGCCAGCAGCTTTCCTCTCTTACAGAGTTCACCCCTCCACTTT,CASSFPLLQSSPLHF
.,15,.,TRBJ1-1,TRBV5-1,TGCGCCAGCAGCTTGGGATTCCGAGGCAACACTGAAGCTTTCTTT,CASSLGFRGNTEAFF
few,14,.,TRBJ2-7,TRBV7-9,TGTGCCAGCAGCTTAGGATCCAGTCTAGACGAGCAGTACTTC,CASSLGSSLDEQYF
.,15,.,TRBJ2-1,TRBV5-1,TGCGCCAGCAGCTTGGTACAGGCCTCCTACAATGAGCAGTTCTTC,CASSLVQASYNEQFF
.,14,TRBD1,TRBJ1-1,TRBV11-1,TGTGCCAGCAGCTCCCACGACAGGGTCACTGAAGCTTTCTTT,CASSSHDRVTEAFF
.,13,.,TRBJ2-7,TRBV5-4,TGTGCCAGCAGCTTGGAACAGGGTTACGAGCAGTACTTC,CASSLEQGYEQYF
.,13,.,TRBJ2-5,TRBV7-3,TGTGCCAGCAGCTTAACCAGAGGAGAGACCCAGTACTTC,CASSLTRGETQYF
.,14,.,TRBJ1-1,TRBV7-2,TGTGCCAGCAGCTCGGTTCGCGGGGGGACTGAAGCTTTCTTT,CASSSVRGGTEAFF
few,14,TRBD1,TRBJ2-7,TRBV18,TGTGCCAGCTCACCAGGGACAGACCCCTACGAGCAGTACTTC,CASSPGTDPYEQYF
.,15,TRBD1,TRBJ1-1,TRBV11-3,TGTGCCAGCCACCTTTGCCGGGACAGGAACACTGAAGCTTTCTTT,CASHLCRDRNTEAFF
.,13,.,TRBJ1-1,TRBV27,TGTGCCAGCAGTCCCAGAGGATTCACTGAAGCTTTCTTT,CASSPRGFTEAFF
.,15,TRBD2,TRBJ2-2,TRBV5-4,TGTGCCAGCAGCCTAGGACTAGCTTCTACCGGGGAGCTGTTTTTT,CASSLGLASTGELFF
.,15,TRBD1,TRBJ2-5,TRBV6-1,TGTGCCAGCAGGTCCCCAGGGGACAGACAAGAGACCCAGTACTTC,CASRSPGDRQETQYF
once,15,.,TRBJ1-3,TRBV4-2,TGTGCCAGCAGCCAAGATCCGGGCTCTGGAAACACCATATATTTT,CASSQDPGSGNTIYF
.,17,.,TRBJ2-1,TRBV28,TGTGCCAGCAGCTCCGGGGCGGACAGCATCTCCTACAATGAGCAGTTCTTC,CASSSGADSISYNEQFF
.,13,.,TRBJ1-2,TRBV19,TGTGCCAGTAGTATGAGCACTAACTATGGCTACACCTTC,CASSMSTNYGYTF
.,16,.,TRBJ2-4,TRBV2,TGTGCCAGCAGTAGCCGATGGGCTGGAGCCAAAAACATTCAGTACTTC,CASSSRWAGAKNIQYF
.,14,.,TRBJ1-1,TRBV5-1,TGCGCCAGCACCACCGGGACAACGAACACTGAAGCTTTCTTT,CASTTGTTNTEAFF
few,16,.,TRBJ1-4,TRBV19,TGTGCCAGTAGTCTGAGACAGGCGGCAACTAATGAAAAACTGTTTTTT,CASSLRQAATNEKLFF
once,17,TRBD2,TRBJ2-3,TRBV7-9,TGTGCCAGCAGCTTGGGACTAGCGGGGGGCGTCACAGATACGCAGTATTTT,CASSLGLAGGVTDTQYF
.,15,TRBD2,TRBJ2-7,TRBV28,TGTGCCAGCAGTTTATTCGGCGGGAGGAGGGACGAGCAGTACTTC,CASSLFGGRRDEQYF
.,12,.,TRBJ2-3,TRBV10-3,TGTGCCATCAACGAAGGGGCCGATACGCAGTATTTT,CAINEGADTQYF
.,17,.,TRBJ1-6,TRBV27,TGTGCCAGCAGTTTAGACGCGGGGAGCTCCTATAATTCACCCCTCCACTTT,CASSLDAGSSYNSPLHF
.,15,.,TRBJ2-5,TRBV5-1,TGCGCCAGCACTCTCACAGGGATGGGCCAAGAGACCCAGTACTTC,CASTLTGMGQETQYF
few,16,.,TRBJ2-1,TRBV2,TGTGCCAGCAGTGTTGGAGGGCGAGGACTTACGGTTGAGCAGTTCTTC,CASSVGGRGLTVEQFF
.,13,TRBD1,TRBJ2-7,TRBV5-4,TGTGCCAGCAGCCGGGACAGGGTTGACGAGCAGTACTTC,CASSRDRVDEQYF
few,11,.,TRBJ2-2,TRBV5-1,TGCGCCAGCAGTATAACCGGGGAGCTGTTTTTT,CASSITGELFF
.,14,.,TRBJ2-5,TRBV7-6,TGTGCCAGCAGCTGGTCGGAGTACCAAGAGACCCAGTACTTC,CASSWSEYQETQYF
.,13,.,TRBJ1-1,TRBV11-3,TGTGCCAGCAGCTTCGGGATGGGCACTGAAGCTTTCTTT,CASSFGMGTEAFF
.,12,TRBD2,TRBJ2-7,TRBV6-5,TGTGCCAGCAGAACGGGGGGGAAGGGGCAGTACTTC,CASRTGGKGQYF
.,15,.,TRBJ2-1,TRBV5-4,TGTGCCAGCAGCTTGGGTGCAGGGGCGGCCAATGAGCAGTTCTTC,CASSLGAGAANEQFF
.,14,.,TRBJ1-3,TRBV6-1,TGTGCCAGCAGTGCGGGAATTACTGGAAACACCATATATTTT,CASSAGITGNTIYF
.,17,TRBD2,TRBJ2-2,TRBV7-8,TGTGCCAGCAGCTTAGTCCCAGCGGGAGCCGCCACCGGGGAGCTGTTTTTT,CASSLVPAGAATGELFF
.,13,.,TRBJ1-2,TRBV28,TGTGCCAGCAGTTCAGGTCCCTCCTATGGCTACACCTTC,CASSSGPSYGYTF
.,13,TRBD1,TRBJ2-5,TRBV18,TGTGCCAGCTCAAGGTCAGGGGGAGAGACCCAGTACTTC,CASSRSGGETQYF
.,14,TRBD1,TRBJ1-4,TRBV15,TGTGCCACCAGTACAGACAGGGGGAATGAAAAACTGTTTTTT,CATSTDRGNEKLFF
.,16,TRBD2,TRBJ2-1,TRBV6-5,TGTGCCAGCAGTTACTCGTCGAGACTAGCGGGCGGCGAGCAGTTCTTC,CASSYSSRLAGGEQFF
.,15,.,TRBJ1-3,TRBV15,TGTGCCACCAGCAGAGAAAGGAGCTCTGGAAACACCATATATTTT,CATSRERSSGNTIYF
.,15,TRBD2,TRBJ2-2,TRBV11-1,TGTGCCAGCAGCTATCTAGCGGGGGGCCACGGGGAGCTGTTTTTT,CASSYLAGGHGELFF
.,14,.,TRBJ2-5,TRBV5-4,TGTGCCAGCAGCTCGACAGTTACCCGGGAGACCCAGTACTTC,CASSSTVTRETQYF
.,14,.,TRBJ1-4,TRBV19,TGTGCCAGTAGTATTTGGAACAGCCCGGAAAAACTGTTTTTT,CASSIWNSPEKLFF
.,14,TRBD2,TRBJ2-1,TRBV6-5,TGTGCCAGCAGTTACATCGGGAGGGGGTATGAGCAGTTCTTC,CASSYIGRGYEQFF
.,16,.,TRBJ2-3,TRBV19,TGTGCCAGTAGTATAGGAGCTAGCAGAGGAACAGATACGCAGTATTTT,CASSIGASRGTDTQYF
once,19,TRBD1,TRBJ2-6,TRBV7-2,TGTGCCAGCAGCTATCCTCGCGAGACAGGGTATTCTGGGGCCAACGTCCTGACTTTC,CASSYPRETGYSGANVLTF
.,15,.,TRBJ1-4,TRBV4-1,TGCGCCAGCAGACGCGGGGGGGCAACTAATGAAAAACTGTTTTTT,CASRRGGATNEKLFF
.,17,.,TRBJ2-2,TRBV28,TGTGCCAGCAGTTTCCGCCGTTGGGGAGTGAACACCGGGGAGCTGTTTTTT,CASSFRRWGVNTGELFF
.,11,TRBD1,TRBJ1-2,TRBV29-1,TGCAGCGCGGGACAGGGAAGTGACTACACCTTC,CSAGQGSDYTF
.,13,.,TRBJ1-5,TRBV19,TGTGCCAGTAGTAAGGCGGACTCATTGGCCCAGCATTTT,CASSKADSLAQHF
.,14,.,TRBJ1-4,TRBV5-1,TGCGCCAGCAGCGGTGGATCAGGAAGTGAAAAACTGTTTTTT,CASSGGSGSEKLFF
.,15,TRBD2,TRBJ2-1,TRBV15,TGTGCCACCAGCGGCGGGACTAGCGGACACAATGAGCAGTTCTTC,CATSGGTSGHNEQFF
.,13,.,TRBJ1-1,TRBV29-1,TGCAGCGTTGAAGCCCCGGGGAGAGGTGAAGCTTTCTTT,CSVEAPGRGEAFF